This T cell receptor beta chain was identified in a study of T cell responses to AZD1222 COVID-19 vaccine. In the study overall: The analysis combined second doses at about 4 or about 12 weeks. Study-wide findings and caveats: Two AZD1222 doses significantly raised spike-specific TCR breadth and depth over controls.

Regarding this clone: Its matching antigen is unknown.

Sequencing was performed with immunoSEQ multiplex PCR; in TCRdb, only in-frame clones are kept and a portion is missing. The repertoire holds tens of thousands of clones, with 89% as singletons. The germline CDR1 and CDR2 sequences are MNHEY and SVGAGI. The V gene lost 5 bases and the J gene lost 6 bases, with 8 bases spanning the gap. The CDR3 loop spans 12 amino acids. This clonotype was obtained from an adult in good health. Sequencing was performed on peripheral blood, taken on day 0 of AZD1222 vaccination. V is TRBV6-5 and J is TRBJ2-1, with a weak D call TRBD2 (5 bases). The CDR3 spells CASSPSGNEQFF. The CDR3, as DNA: TGTGCCAGCAGTCCCAGCGGCAATGAGCAGTTCTTC.